The next 31 T cell receptor beta chains were all read from a single sample in a study of T cell responses to AZD1222 COVID-19 vaccine. Assay: immunoSEQ multiplex PCR; the TCRdb copy retains only in-frame clones and omits some. The table records about 69,000 clones, 75% to 85% of them present only once. This specimen was peripheral blood, taken 28 days after the second AZD1222 dose. The source of these receptors is an adult who received the AZD1222 COVID-19 vaccine.

CDR3 amino acids: CASSQGTGVSGNTIYF. CDR3 in DNA: TGTGCCAGCAGCCAAGGGACAGGGGTTTCTGGAAACACCATATATTTT. This sequence joins TRBV7-9 and TRBJ1-3; 10 nucleotides agree with TRBD1. This CDR3 comprises 16 residues. The V and J ends lost 5 bases and 1 base, in that order; junction bases with no gene match: 5. Per germline, CDR1 SEHNR and CDR2 FQNEAQ (reference sequence).

This chain connects TRBV5-1 to TRBJ1-1; 8 bases are a match to TRBD1. Germline lookup yields CDR1 SGHRS and CDR2 YFSETQ. CDR3 length: 16 amino acids. The V and J ends lost 0 bases and 5 bases, in that order; junction bases with no gene match: 9. Written as DNA, the CDR3 is TGCGCCAGCAGCTTGGTAGGCGGGACAGGACAAACTGAAGCTTTCTTT. Translated, it gives CASSLVGGTGQTEAFF.

The chain combines TRBV12-3 or TRBV12-4 with TRBJ1-1; D unclear. V shed 6 bases and J shed 8 bases, with 16 bases lying between them. The CDR3 has 13 amino acids. As DNA, the CDR3 is TGTGCCAGCAGCCTAGCTGTTTACGGGGAAGCTTTCTTT. Translation: CASSLAVYGEAFF.

On this clone itself: Different DNA sequences within this sample yield the same CDR3. The chain has TRBV7-9 and TRBJ2-7, with D unclear. V lost 6 bases, J lost 0 bases, and 6 bases lay in between. This CDR3 comprises 12 residues. Germline loops: CDR1 SEHNR, CDR2 FQNEAQ (reference sequence). The chain's CDR3 is CASSPSSYEQYF. The CDR3 bases are TGTGCCAGCAGTCCGAGCTCCTACGAGCAGTACTTC. Combining the CDR3 with reference TRBV7-9 and TRBJ2-7 gives the whole variable domain DTGVSQNPRHKITKRGQNVTFRCDPISEHNRLYWYRQTLGQGPEFLTYFQNEAQLEKSRLLSDRFSAERPKGSFSTLEIQRTEQGDSAMYLCASSPSSYEQYFGPGTRLTVT.

This chain uses TRBV5-6 with TRBJ1-2, with 9 nucleotides matching TRBD1. Germline loops: CDR1 SGHDT, CDR2 YYEEEE. This CDR3 is built from 16 residues. The J segment lost 6 bases and the V segment lost 2 bases, leaving 11 bases of the junction unmatched. The CDR3 DNA is TGTGCCAGCAGCTTTCAGATGGGACAGGGATCCAATGGCTACACCTTC. Translating it yields CASSFQMGQGSNGYTF.

The rearrangement links TRBV6-4 to TRBJ2-5; D is perhaps TRBD2 (7 bases). This CDR3 contains 15 residues. The germline V and J ends were trimmed by 3 bases and 1 base, with 12 bases remaining between them. Germline CDR1 and CDR2: MRHNA and SNTAGT. The CDR3 region has the DNA TGTGCCAGCAGTGAGTCTGCGGGGGCCCAAGAGACCCAGTACTTC. It translates to CASSESAGAQETQYF.

This clone has a single count. The J gene is TRBJ1-1, the V gene TRBV7-6; D remains unclear. The CDR3 has 17 amino acids. Germline CDR1 reads SGHVS; CDR2 reads FNYEAQ. V lost 5 bases to trimming and J lost 0 bases, with 19 bases between them. The CDR3 region is CASSNPRGPTMNTEAFF. For the CDR3, the DNA is TGTGCCAGCAGCAACCCCCGAGGACCCACTATGAACACTGAAGCTTTCTTT.

The chain combines TRBV7-9 with TRBJ1-2; D unresolved. Germline V CDR1 and CDR2: SEHNR, FQNEAQ (reference sequence). This CDR3 has 15 residues. Trimming cost V 2 bases and J 4 bases, with 14 bases left between them. The CDR3 is CASSLSRVDGYGYTF. CDR3 DNA: TGTGCCAGCAGCTTAAGCCGCGTGGATGGCTATGGCTACACCTTC.

The chain links TRBV7-3 to TRBJ1-3, with unresolved D. The CDR3 covers 15 residues. V shed 1 base and J shed 2 bases, with 9 bases lying between them. CDR1 is SGHTA and CDR2 is FQGTGA in the germline V gene. CDR3 sequence: CASSLSGRAGNTIYF. CDR3 DNA sequence: TGTGCCAGCAGCTTAAGCGGGCGGGCTGGAAACACCATATATTTT.

The chain recombines TRBV4-1 with TRBJ1-5, with D possibly being TRBD1 (6 bases). V was pared by 3 bases and J by 0 bases, with 12 bases between. This CDR3 is built from 16 residues. The germline V gene has CDR1 MGHRA and CDR2 YSYEKL. The chain's CDR3 is CASSQGAYHSNQPQHF. The CDR3 DNA reads TGCGCCAGCAGCCAGGGGGCCTACCATAGCAATCAGCCCCAGCATTTT.

This sequence joins TRBV27 and TRBJ2-1; D possibly corresponds to TRBD1 (5 bases). The CDR3 extends over 16 amino acids. Germline values: CDR1 MNHEY, CDR2 SMNVEV (reference sequence). Between the trimmed V and J ends, which lost 6 bases and 4 bases, there was a span of 19 bases. The CDR3 bases are TGTGCCAGCAGCCCTAAACCCGACAGACCATACAATGAGCAGTTCTTC. It encodes CASSPKPDRPYNEQFF.

The rearrangement links TRBV11-2 to TRBJ1-3; no clear D. The CDR3 covers 14 residues. Germline loops: CDR1 SGHAT, CDR2 FQNNGV. The germline V and J ends were trimmed by 5 bases and 2 bases, with 10 bases remaining between them. Here the CDR3 reads CASSPAGTGNTIYF. The CDR3 DNA reads TGTGCCAGCAGCCCCGCCGGGACTGGAAACACCATATATTTT. Variable domain in full (rest from reference TRBV11-2 and TRBJ1-3): EAGVAQSPRYKIIEKRQSVAFWCNPISGHATLYWYQQILGQGPKLLIQFQNNGVVDDSQLPKDRFSAERLKGVDSTLKIQPAKLEDSAVYLCASSPAGTGNTIYFGEGSWLTVV.

The CDR3 DNA reads as TGTGCCAGCAGCTTATCCCCGGGACAGGGGCATGGCTACACCTTC. It translates to CASSLSPGQGHGYTF. The chain uses TRBV7-2 and TRBJ1-2; TRBD1 matches 10 bases. This CDR3 is built from 15 residues. The V segment lost 2 bases and the J segment 6 bases; nucleotides outside the gene matches: 6. Germline V lookup: CDR1 SGHTA, CDR2 FQGNSA.

This chain joins TRBV5-1 and TRBJ2-5; 9 bases match TRBD1. V was clipped by 0 bases and J by 4 bases; unmatched bases: 16. The CDR3 length is 19 residues. Germline V CDR1 and CDR2: SGHRS, YFSETQ. CDR3 DNA sequence: TGCGCCAGCAGCTTGGGGCCGGGACAGGGAGCACGGGTAGGAGAGACCCAGTACTTC. Amino acid sequence: CASSLGPGQGARVGETQYF.

This sequence joins TRBV19 and TRBJ2-5; TRBD1 is a possible D gene (5 bases). With 4 bases removed from V and 1 base from J, the gap between germline ends came to 10 bases. Germline V CDR1 and CDR2: LNHDA, SQIVND (reference sequence). This CDR3 spans 14 amino acids. CDR3 in amino acids: CASSRRQTQETQYF. The CDR3 DNA is TGTGCCAGTAGTAGAAGACAGACCCAAGAGACCCAGTACTTC.

V and J are TRBV30 and TRBJ1-2, with D perhaps matching TRBD1 (5 bases). Germline CDR1 reads GTSNPN; CDR2 reads SVGIG (reference sequence). V dropped 1 base and J dropped 1 base, with 19 bases sitting between them. This CDR3 is built from 17 residues. The CDR3 loop is CAWSGRAGMEGNYGYTF. CDR3 nucleotides: TGTGCCTGGAGTGGCAGGGCAGGGATGGAGGGTAACTATGGCTACACCTTC.

The chain combines TRBV5-1 with TRBJ2-1; 8 nucleotides align to TRBD2. Germline CDR1 is SGHRS and CDR2 is YFSETQ. The CDR3 spans 15 residues. V shed 4 bases and J 4 bases; nucleotides not matched to a gene: 7. The CDR3: CASSISGEGYNEQFF. CDR3 DNA: TGCGCCAGCAGCATTAGCGGGGAGGGGTACAATGAGCAGTTCTTC.

This rearrangement joins TRBV6-5 to TRBJ1-1; no definite D call. CDR3 length: 15 amino acids. V lost 2 bases and J 4 bases, leaving 14 bases between the germline ends. Germline CDR1 MNHEY, CDR2 SVGAGI. The CDR3 loop is CASSYLAAGGTEAFF. CDR3 coding DNA: TGTGCCAGCAGTTACCTCGCTGCAGGAGGCACTGAAGCTTTCTTT.

The gene calls are TRBV5-6 and TRBJ1-2; 7 bases line up with TRBD1. This CDR3 has 16 amino acids. V shed 5 bases and J 4 bases; nucleotides not matched to a gene: 14. Germline CDR1 reads SGHDT; CDR2 reads YYEEEE. CDR3: CASREAGGSDGYGYTF. CDR3 nucleotide sequence: TGTGCCAGCAGGGAGGCAGGGGGAAGTGACGGCTATGGCTACACCTTC.

The chain joins TRBV6-5 to TRBJ1-5; D perhaps matches TRBD1 (5 bases). The CDR3 covers 15 residues. V was shortened by 2 bases and J by 3 bases, with 11 bases between the two germline ends. Germline values: CDR1 MNHEY, CDR2 SVGAGI. The CDR3 nucleotides are TGTGCCAGCAGTTACCTAGGCGGGGCCAATCAGCCCCAGCATTTT. Residues: CASSYLGGANQPQHF.

The chain is built from TRBV9 and TRBJ1-2; possibly TRBD1 for D (5 bases). V lost 0 bases to trimming and J lost 0 bases, with 15 bases between them. Germline V gives CDR1 SGDLS, CDR2 YYNGEE. CDR3 length: 17 amino acids. The CDR3 is CASSVAPGWKANYGYTF. CDR3 sequence (DNA): TGTGCCAGCAGCGTAGCTCCAGGGTGGAAGGCTAACTATGGCTACACCTTC.

This clone was seen a single time. The chain links TRBV11-3 to TRBJ2-5; 13 bases agree with TRBD2. The CDR3 extends over 15 amino acids. J lost 2 bases, V lost 4 bases, and 1 base had no gene match. The germline gives CDR1 SGHNT, CDR2 YENEEA. The CDR3 nucleotides read TGTGCCAGCAGCTCGACTAGCGGGGGGCAAGAGACCCAGTACTTC. Protein: CASSSTSGGQETQYF. Looking up the rest from reference TRBV11-3 and TRBJ2-5 gives the full variable domain: EAGVVQSPRYKIIEKKQPVAFWCNPISGHNTLYWYLQNLGQGPELLIRYENEEAVDDSQLPKDRFSAERLKGVDSTLKIQPAELGDSAVYLCASSSTSGGQETQYFGPGTRLLVL.

The chain couples TRBV5-1 to TRBJ1-3; 9 bases align to TRBD1. V shed 4 bases and J 3 bases; nucleotides not matched to a gene: 8. CDR3 length equals 16 residues. From germline, CDR1 is SGHRS and CDR2 YFSETQ. This CDR3 is CASSTSGQGGGNTIYF. CDR3 in DNA: TGCGCCAGCAGCACATCGGGACAGGGAGGTGGAAACACCATATATTTT. The full variable domain, with the rest looked up from reference TRBV5-1 and TRBJ1-3, is KAGVTQTPRYLIKTRGQQVTLSCSPISGHRSVSWYQQTPGQGLQFLFEYFSETQRNKGNFPGRFSGRQFSNSRSEMNVSTLELGDSALYLCASSTSGQGGGNTIYFGEGSWLTVV.

This clone appeared a few times. The J gene is TRBJ1-1, the V gene TRBV5-1, with D unresolved. The V gene's germline CDR1 is SGHRS and CDR2 YFSETQ. The length of the CDR3 is 13 residues. Trimming stripped 5 bases from V and 1 base from J, with 9 bases between. Here the CDR3 DNA reads TGCGCCAGCAGTTTTACCGGGAACACTGAAGCTTTCTTT. It codes for CASSFTGNTEAFF.

The chain is built from TRBV27 and TRBJ1-5; TRBD1 matches at 9 bases. V was clipped by 6 bases and J by 3 bases; unmatched bases: 6. CDR1 MNHEY and CDR2 SMNVEV come from the germline V gene (reference sequence). The CDR3 runs 15 residues. CDR3 bases: TGTGCCAGCAGGTCCGGGACAGGGAACAATCAGCCCCAGCATTTT. As protein: CASRSGTGNNQPQHF.

CDR3 bases: TGTGCCAGTAGGGTGGTGGGGGCTGAAGCTTTCTTT. Translation: CASRVVGAEAFF. The chain links TRBV19 to TRBJ1-1; perhaps TRBD1 as D (5 bases). V was pared by 6 bases and J by 6 bases, with 11 bases between. CDR3 length: 12 residues. Germline CDR1 and CDR2: LNHDA and SQIVND (reference sequence). The complete variable domain, with remaining parts taken from reference TRBV19 and TRBJ1-1, reads DGGITQSPKYLFRKEGQNVTLSCEQNLNHDAMYWYRQDPGQGLRLIYYSQIVNDFQKGDIAEGYSVSREKKESFPLTVTSAQKNPTAFYLCASRVVGAEAFFGQGTRLTVV.

V and J are TRBV10-1 and TRBJ1-1, with 9 bases lining up with TRBD1. Germline CDR1 and CDR2: WNHNN and SYGVQD (reference sequence). The CDR3 length is 15 residues. The V gene end was trimmed by 4 bases and the J gene end by 4 bases; junction bases not matched to a gene: 7. CDR3: CASSVNRGHGTEAFF. The CDR3 region has the DNA TGCGCCAGCAGTGTAAACAGGGGGCACGGCACTGAAGCTTTCTTT.

J is TRBJ2-7 and V is TRBV5-5; the D is unclear. CDR3 length equals 15 residues. V lost 0 bases, J lost 2 bases, and 12 bases lay in between. In germline, CDR1 is SGHKS, CDR2 YYEKEE (reference sequence). The CDR3 region has the DNA TGTGCCAGCAGCTTGGGCCCGTCGGGCGCCTACGAGCAGTACTTC. It codes for CASSLGPSGAYEQYF.

The V and J genes are TRBV7-2 and TRBJ2-7, with 7 positions matching TRBD2. CDR3 size: 13 residues. Trimming removed 5 bases from V and 1 base from J; junction bases left unmatched: 2. Per the germline V gene, CDR1 is SGHTA and CDR2 is FQGNSA. CDR3 residues: CASSASGSYEQYF. The CDR3 region has the DNA TGTGCCAGCAGCGCTAGCGGTTCCTACGAGCAGTACTTC.

This clone turned up a few times. The junction differs from germline at one of its ends, possibly a read error. The V gene is TRBV7-9, the J gene TRBJ1-6; TRBD1 is a possible D gene (6 bases). Germline-derived CDR1 and CDR2 are SEHNR and FQNEAQ (reference sequence). The CDR3 consists of 15 residues. CDR3 region: CASVTGTGLYSPLHF. For the CDR3, the DNA is TGTGCCAGCGTCACAGGGACGGGATTATATTCGCCCCTCCACTTT. Drawing the rest from reference TRBV7-9 and TRBJ1-6, the complete variable domain is DTGVSQNPRHKITKRGQNVTFRCDPISEHNRLYWYRQTLGQGPEFLTYFQNEAQLEKSRLLSDRFSAERPKGSFSTLEIQRTEQGDSAMYLCASVTGTGLYSPLHFGNGTRLTVT.

This clone has only one observation. The chain carries TRBV5-1 and TRBJ1-1; 8 bases line up with TRBD1. Germline CDR1 is SGHRS and CDR2 is YFSETQ. CDR3 length: 16 residues. V dropped 4 bases and J dropped 5; count of bases not matched to a gene: 13. The CDR3 loop reads CASSPSQGALRTEAFF. Written as DNA, the CDR3 is TGCGCCAGCAGCCCCTCCCAGGGGGCGCTTCGGACTGAAGCTTTCTTT.